This T cell receptor (beta chain) stems from a study of ipilimumab plus nivolumab after autologous stem cell transplantation. Study summary: Patients received a median of about five ipilimumab and 8 or 9 nivolumab doses. DLBCL patients had primary refractory or relapsed disease.

This clone was detected once. Its target is unknown. The assay was immunoSEQ multiplex PCR, and TCRdb's table has in-frame clones only and misses some. The sample holds some 87,000 clones, 83% seen once. Notes on the study in general: Per the authors, repertoire, Treg and microbiota data justify further study.

This CDR3 spans 15 amino acids. The V gene's germline CDR1 is SEHNR and CDR2 FQNEAQ (reference sequence). Trimming pared 1 base from V and 1 base from J, leaving 10 bases between. Checkpoint therapy with ipilimumab 1 mg/kg began 14 to 28 days after transplant. Sample: PBMCs, taken in a trial of ipilimumab plus nivolumab as post-transplant consolidation. The sequence was collected from a male donor with diffuse large B-cell lymphoma. The gene calls are TRBV7-9 and TRBJ2-5; D is uncertain. The CDR3 DNA is TGTGCCAGCAGCTTAGGTGCTGTACTCCAAGAGACCCAGTACTTC. Protein product: CASSLGAVLQETQYF.